This T cell receptor (beta chain) stems from a study of T-cell memory formation after mild COVID-19. Overall study: The study found TCR clusters largely donor specific.

A single record per CDR3 protein comes from TCRdb applying MiXCR to the 5' RACE reads. In the table there are tens of thousands of distinct CDR3 sequences, 9.5% to 15% of which are singletons. The CDR3 has 13 amino acids. V lost 5 bases to trimming and J lost 3 bases, with 10 bases between them. Germline CDR1 is SGHAT and CDR2 is FQNNGV. The genes are TRBV11-2 and TRBJ1-1, with a tentative D call TRBD1 (6 bases). The sequencing input was PBMCs or a T cell subset sorted from them (not recorded which). The TCR sequence derives from a man between 18 and 35 years old who had mild COVID-19 (a few samples of this study predate the infection). Cell type and time point are not known. In DNA, the CDR3 is TGTGCCAGCAGCGGGGGGGCCGACACTGAAGCTTTCTTT. Protein sequence: CASSGGADTEAFF.